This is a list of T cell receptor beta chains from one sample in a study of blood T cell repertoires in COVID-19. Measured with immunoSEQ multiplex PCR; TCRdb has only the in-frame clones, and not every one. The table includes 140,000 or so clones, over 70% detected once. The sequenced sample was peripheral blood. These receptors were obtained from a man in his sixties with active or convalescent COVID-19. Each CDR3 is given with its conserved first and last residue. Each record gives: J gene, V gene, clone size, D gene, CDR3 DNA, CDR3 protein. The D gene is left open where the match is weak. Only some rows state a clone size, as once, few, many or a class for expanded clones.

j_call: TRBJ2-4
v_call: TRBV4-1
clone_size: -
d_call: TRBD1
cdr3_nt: TGCGCCAGCAGACCCGAGGTAGGGGGCGCCCCGAACATTCAGTACTTC
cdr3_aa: CASRPEVGGAPNIQYF

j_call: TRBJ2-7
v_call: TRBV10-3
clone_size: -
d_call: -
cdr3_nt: TGTGCCATCAGGGACAGCCGCTCCTACGAGCAGTACTTC
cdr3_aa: CAIRDSRSYEQYF

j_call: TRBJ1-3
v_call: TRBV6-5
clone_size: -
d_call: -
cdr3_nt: TGTGCCAGCAGTTTGGACACCAGGGCTTCTGGAAACACCATATATTTT
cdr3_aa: CASSLDTRASGNTIYF

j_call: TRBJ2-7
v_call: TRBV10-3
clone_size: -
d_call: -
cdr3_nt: TGTGCCATCAGGGGACTCGAGTTAGGCGAGCAGTACTTC
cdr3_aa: CAIRGLELGEQYF

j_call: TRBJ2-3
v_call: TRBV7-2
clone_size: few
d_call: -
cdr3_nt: TGTGCCAGCAGGGGGGCAGGGGGGAGCACAGATACGCAGTATTTT
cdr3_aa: CASRGAGGSTDTQYF

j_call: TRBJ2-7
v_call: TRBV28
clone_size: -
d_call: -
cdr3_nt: TGTGCCAGCAGCTTGCACCCCGGACAACGGAACGAGCAGTACTTC
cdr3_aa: CASSLHPGQRNEQYF

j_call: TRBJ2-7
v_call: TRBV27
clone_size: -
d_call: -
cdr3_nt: TGTGCCAGCAGTACAGGGGACTCCTCCTACGAGCAGTACTTC
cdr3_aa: CASSTGDSSYEQYF

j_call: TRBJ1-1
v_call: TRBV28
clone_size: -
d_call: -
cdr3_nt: TGTGCCAGCAGTTTATTTGCGGGGACTGAAGCTTTCTTT
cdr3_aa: CASSLFAGTEAFF

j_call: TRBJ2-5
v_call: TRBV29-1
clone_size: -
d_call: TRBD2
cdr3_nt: TGCAGCGTCGCCTGGACTAGCGGAGAGACCCAGTACTTC
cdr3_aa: CSVAWTSGETQYF

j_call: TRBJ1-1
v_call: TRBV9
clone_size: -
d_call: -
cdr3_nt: TGTGCCAGCAGCGCATTCGGGGAGGGCACTGAAGCTTTCTTT
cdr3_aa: CASSAFGEGTEAFF

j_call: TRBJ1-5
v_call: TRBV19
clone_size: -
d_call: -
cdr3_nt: TGTGCCAGCCGCGAATATAGCAATCAGCCCCAGCATTTT
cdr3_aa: CASREYSNQPQHF

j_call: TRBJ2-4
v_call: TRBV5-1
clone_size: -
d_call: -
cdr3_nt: TGCGCCAGCAGCCCCTCGGGCGGGGTCGGCGTTCAGTACTTC
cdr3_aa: CASSPSGGVGVQYF

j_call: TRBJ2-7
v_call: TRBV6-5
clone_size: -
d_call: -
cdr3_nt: TGTGCCAGCAGCAGGACAGACGAGCAGTACTTC
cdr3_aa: CASSRTDEQYF

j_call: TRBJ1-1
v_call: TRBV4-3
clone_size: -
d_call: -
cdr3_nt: TGCGCCAGCAGCCAAGGAGGGGGGGTGGGCACTGAAGCTTTCTTT
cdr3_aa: CASSQGGGVGTEAFF

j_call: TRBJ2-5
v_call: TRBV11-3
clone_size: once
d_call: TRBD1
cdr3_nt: TGTGCCAGCAGCCGCCCCATTATCGACAGGGCCCGGGAGACCCAGTACTTC
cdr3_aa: CASSRPIIDRARETQYF

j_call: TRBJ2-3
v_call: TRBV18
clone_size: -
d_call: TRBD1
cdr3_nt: TGTGCCAGCTCAAGACAGGGACCCCCATCCGATACGCAGTATTTT
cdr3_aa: CASSRQGPPSDTQYF

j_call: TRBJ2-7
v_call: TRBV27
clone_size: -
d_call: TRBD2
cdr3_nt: TGTGCCAGCAGTTTACTTGACAAGGGCGGGAGAAGATACGAGCAGTACTTC
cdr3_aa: CASSLLDKGGRRYEQYF

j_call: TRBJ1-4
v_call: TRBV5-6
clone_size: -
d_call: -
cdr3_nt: TGTGCCAGCAGCTTGGGAAACAGGATAACTAATGAAAAACTGTTTTTT
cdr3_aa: CASSLGNRITNEKLFF

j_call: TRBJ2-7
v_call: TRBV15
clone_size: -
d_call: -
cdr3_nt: TGTGCCACCAGCAGAGATAGGGAGTTCTACGAGCAGTACTTC
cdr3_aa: CATSRDREFYEQYF

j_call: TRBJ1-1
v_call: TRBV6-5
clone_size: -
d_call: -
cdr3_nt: TGTGCCAGTGGCGGGGCGGGAGGGTTCACTGAAGCTTTCTTT
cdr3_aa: CASGGAGGFTEAFF

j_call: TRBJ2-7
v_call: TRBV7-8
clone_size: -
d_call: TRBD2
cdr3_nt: TGTGCCAGCAGCTTCGGGGGGGCCAACGAGCAGTACTTC
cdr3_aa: CASSFGGANEQYF

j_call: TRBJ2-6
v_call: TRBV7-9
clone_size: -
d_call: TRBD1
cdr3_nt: TGTGCCAGCAGCTCCGGGACAGGGGGGTTGTCTGGGGCCAACGTCCTGACTTTC
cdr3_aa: CASSSGTGGLSGANVLTF